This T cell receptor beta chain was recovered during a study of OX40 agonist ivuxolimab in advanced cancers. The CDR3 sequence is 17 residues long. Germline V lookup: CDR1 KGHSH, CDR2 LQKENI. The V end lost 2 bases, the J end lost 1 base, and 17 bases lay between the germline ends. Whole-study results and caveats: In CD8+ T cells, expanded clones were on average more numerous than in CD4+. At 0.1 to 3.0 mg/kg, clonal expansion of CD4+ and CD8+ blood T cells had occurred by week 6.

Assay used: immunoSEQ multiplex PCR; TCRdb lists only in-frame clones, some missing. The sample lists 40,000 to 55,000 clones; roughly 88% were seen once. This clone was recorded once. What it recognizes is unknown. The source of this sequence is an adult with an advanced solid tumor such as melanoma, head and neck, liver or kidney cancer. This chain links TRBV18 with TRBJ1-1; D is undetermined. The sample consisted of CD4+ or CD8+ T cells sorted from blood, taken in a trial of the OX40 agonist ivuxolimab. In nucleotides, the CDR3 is TGTGCCAGCTCACCAAGAATTACACCGGTTAAGAACACTGAAGCTTTCTTT. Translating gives CASSPRITPVKNTEAFF.